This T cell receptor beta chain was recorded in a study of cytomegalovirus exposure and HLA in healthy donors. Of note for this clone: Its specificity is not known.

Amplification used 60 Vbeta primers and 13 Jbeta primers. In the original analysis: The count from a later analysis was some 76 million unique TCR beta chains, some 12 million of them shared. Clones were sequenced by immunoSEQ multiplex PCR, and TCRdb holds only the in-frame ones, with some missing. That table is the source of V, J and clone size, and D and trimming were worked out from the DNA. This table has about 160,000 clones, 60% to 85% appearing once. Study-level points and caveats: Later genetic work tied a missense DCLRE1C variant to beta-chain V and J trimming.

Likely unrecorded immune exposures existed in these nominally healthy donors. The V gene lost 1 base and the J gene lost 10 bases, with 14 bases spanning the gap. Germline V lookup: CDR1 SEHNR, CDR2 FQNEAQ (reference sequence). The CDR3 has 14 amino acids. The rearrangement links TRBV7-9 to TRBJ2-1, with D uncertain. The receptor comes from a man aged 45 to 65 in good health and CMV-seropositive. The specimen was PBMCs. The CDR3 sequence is CASSLDLGGSEQFF. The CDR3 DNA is TGTGCCAGCAGCTTAGATCTAGGTGGCAGCGAGCAGTTCTTC.